Included here is one TCR beta chain sequence, with context. This clonotype was found many times. The specificity of this receptor is unknown. No much larger clonotype is one base removed from it; base qualities were not supplied. These data originate in a study of CD8 T cells in ankylosing spondylitis (dated by TCRdb to about 2017). At the level of the whole study: To find TCR variants linked to disease, the study profiled T cell receptor beta repertoires in ankylosing spondylitis patients and healthy donors. The whole study cohort included some 100 healthy donors and 25 ankylosing spondylitis patients. Peripheral blood was sampled, and synovial fluid was also collected from ankylosing spondylitis patients. The paper as a whole reports these results and caveats: Some motif variants had previously been reported in the synovial fluid and blood of reactive arthritis patients, which suggests shared mechanisms of disease initiation. The disease-linked clones had a CD8+ phenotype and were found at relatively low frequencies in peripheral blood. Blood from ankylosing spondylitis patients appeared to be characterized by a TCR beta motif made up of several highly homologous amino acid variants. Significant enrichment of the disease-linked clones was reported in matched synovial fluid samples from ankylosing spondylitis patients.

The sequencing machine was an Illumina HiSeq 2500. Quantitative 5'-RACE with molecular barcodes was used to prepare TCR beta libraries. The paper's processing steps were these. To identify disease-linked TCR variants, a new computational method was used, one built on a probabilistic model of VDJ rearrangement. Clones were called with MiXCR by TCRdb after fastp trimmed the public reads at Q25, and only in-frame beta chains were retained. All rows with the same CDR3 protein become a single entry with the most common DNA and genes. TCRdb assigned the V and J calls; the authors' analysis was not used. The table for this sample lists about 160,000 distinct CDR3 sequences; around a tenth of them were counted only once. About 16% of the sample rests with the top ten. Sequencing was done on a sample of blood, either unsorted or a sorted T cell fraction (not recorded which). This sequence originates from a female donor with ankylosing spondylitis or in good health (not recorded which).

Here is the DNA: TGCAGCTGTTGCTCCCCCGACAGGGGCTACGAGCAGTACTTC. This encodes CSCCSPDRGYEQYF. The sequence is built from TRBV29-1 and TRBJ2-7, with 8 bases matching TRBD1. Counted from cysteine to phenylalanine, this CDR3 has 14 amino acids. Just CDR3 DNA is preserved here, 42 bases in frame from base 1. Looking up the germline V gene yields CDR1 SQVTM and CDR2 ANQGSEA. Trimming removed 8 bases from V and 3 bases from J; the gene matches leave 12 bases unexplained.